This passage covers 6 T cell receptor beta chains from one sample sequenced in a study of tumor T cells in aggressive B-cell lymphoma. The repertoire was sequenced with immunoSEQ multiplex PCR; TCRdb's copy has only in-frame clones and lacks some. Among 4,000 or so clones listed, 82% were seen once. Sequencing used tumor tissue. These receptors were obtained from an adult with diffuse large B cell lymphoma.

J is TRBJ2-2 and V is TRBV5-1; 9 bases are shared with TRBD1. V lost 0 bases and J lost 6; bases outside the gene matches: 6. Germline V gives CDR1 SGHRS, CDR2 YFSETQ. This CDR3 has 16 residues. DNA for the CDR3: TGCGCCAGCAGCTTGGAAACAGGGGGCTACTCCGGGGAGCTGTTTTTT. Protein sequence: CASSLETGGYSGELFF.

This sequence joins TRBV27 and TRBJ2-5; 10 nucleotides align to TRBD2. The J call could be wrong; TRBJ2-7 is a better fit for the DNA end. This CDR3 region has 16 residues. The germline CDR1 and CDR2 sequences are MNHEY and SMNVEV (reference sequence). The CDR3 loop is CASSLLAGGTACEQYF. The CDR3, as DNA: TGTGCCAGCAGTCTCTTAGCGGGAGGCACCGCCTGCGAGCAGTACTTC.

This clone was detected once. The chain carries TRBV27 and TRBJ1-1, with TRBD1 matching over 7 bases. The germline V gene encodes CDR1 MNHEY and CDR2 SMNVEV (reference sequence). J lost 4 bases, V lost 7 bases, and 0 bases had no gene match. CDR3 length: 11 residues. CDR3 bases: TGTGCCAGCACAGGGGGCACTGAAGCTTTCTTT. Protein product: CASTGGTEAFF.

The CDR3 region has the DNA TGTGCCAGCAGCTTATCGACAGGGTTGAGATTATACGAGCAGTACTTC. Encoded protein: CASSLSTGLRLYEQYF. The genes are TRBV7-2 and TRBJ2-7; 7 nucleotides agree with TRBD1. The CDR3 loop spans 16 amino acids. Germline loops: CDR1 SGHTA, CDR2 FQGNSA. Germline trimming cut 2 bases from V and 4 bases from J; bases unmatched to any gene: 11.

The chain links TRBV6-5 to TRBJ2-3, with 14 nucleotides matching TRBD2. This CDR3 is 16 amino acids long. The V gene's germline CDR1 is MNHEY and CDR2 SVGAGI. Trimming removed 2 bases from V and 6 bases from J; junction bases left unmatched: 4. CDR3: CASSYEGTSGGDTQYF. The CDR3, as DNA: TGTGCCAGCAGTTACGAGGGGACTAGCGGGGGTGATACGCAGTATTTT.

The CDR3 reads CASSLGEAGELFF. The CDR3 region has the DNA TGCGCCAGCAGCTTGGGCGAGGCCGGGGAGCTGTTTTTT. The chain links TRBV5-1 to TRBJ2-2; the D is unclear. CDR3 length: 13 residues. Germline V gives CDR1 SGHRS, CDR2 YFSETQ. Trimming took off 0 bases at V and 6 bases at J, with 6 bases between the two ends.